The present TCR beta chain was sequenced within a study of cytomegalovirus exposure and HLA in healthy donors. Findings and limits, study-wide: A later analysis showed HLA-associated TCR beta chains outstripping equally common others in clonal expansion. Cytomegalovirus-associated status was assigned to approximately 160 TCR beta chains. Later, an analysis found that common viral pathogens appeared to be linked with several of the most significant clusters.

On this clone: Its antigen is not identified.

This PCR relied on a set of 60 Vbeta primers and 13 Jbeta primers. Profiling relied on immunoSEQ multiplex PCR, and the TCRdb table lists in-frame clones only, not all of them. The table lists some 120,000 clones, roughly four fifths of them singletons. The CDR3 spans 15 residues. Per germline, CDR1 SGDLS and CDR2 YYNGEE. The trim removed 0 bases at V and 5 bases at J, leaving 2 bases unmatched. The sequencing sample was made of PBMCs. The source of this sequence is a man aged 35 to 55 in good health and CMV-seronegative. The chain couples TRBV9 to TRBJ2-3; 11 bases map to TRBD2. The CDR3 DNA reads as TGTGCCAGCAGCGTAGGACTAGCGGGATTAGATACGCAGTATTTT. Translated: CASSVGLAGLDTQYF.